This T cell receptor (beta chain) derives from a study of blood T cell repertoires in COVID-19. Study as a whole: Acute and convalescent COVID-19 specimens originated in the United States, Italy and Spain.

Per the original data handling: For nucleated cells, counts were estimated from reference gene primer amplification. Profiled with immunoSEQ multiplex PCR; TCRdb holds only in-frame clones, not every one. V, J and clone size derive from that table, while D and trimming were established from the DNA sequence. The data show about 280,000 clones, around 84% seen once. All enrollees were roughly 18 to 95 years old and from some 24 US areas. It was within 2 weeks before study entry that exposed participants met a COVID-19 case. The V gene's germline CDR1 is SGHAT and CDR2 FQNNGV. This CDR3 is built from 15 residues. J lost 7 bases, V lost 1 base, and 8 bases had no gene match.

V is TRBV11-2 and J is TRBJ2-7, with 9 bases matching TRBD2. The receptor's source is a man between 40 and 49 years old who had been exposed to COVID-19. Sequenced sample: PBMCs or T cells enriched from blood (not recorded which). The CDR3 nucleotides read TGTGCCAGCAGCTTAGGGTTAGCGGGAGCGGGTGAGCAGTACTTC. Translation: CASSLGLAGAGEQYF.